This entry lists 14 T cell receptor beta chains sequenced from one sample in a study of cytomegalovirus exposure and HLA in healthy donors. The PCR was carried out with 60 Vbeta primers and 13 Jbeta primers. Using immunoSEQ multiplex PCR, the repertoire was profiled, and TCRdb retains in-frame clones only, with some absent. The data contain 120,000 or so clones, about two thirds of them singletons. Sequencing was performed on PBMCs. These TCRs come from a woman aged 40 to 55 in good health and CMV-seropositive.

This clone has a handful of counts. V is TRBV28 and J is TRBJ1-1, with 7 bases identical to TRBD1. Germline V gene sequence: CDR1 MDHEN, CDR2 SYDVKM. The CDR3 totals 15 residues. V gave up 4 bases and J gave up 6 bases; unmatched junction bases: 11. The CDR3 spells CASSSPTHRGSEAFF. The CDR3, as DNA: TGTGCCAGCAGTTCTCCGACACACAGGGGATCTGAAGCTTTCTTT.

The chain's CDR3 is CASSLVGVPSSDTQYF. In nucleotides, the CDR3 is TGTGCCAGCAGCTTAGTCGGGGTTCCCTCGTCGGATACGCAGTATTTT. This sequence joins TRBV7-2 and TRBJ2-3, with TRBD2 as a possible D gene (5 bases). Germline CDR1 reads SGHTA; CDR2 reads FQGNSA. CDR3 length: 16 residues. V lost 1 base and J lost 6, with 17 bases in between.

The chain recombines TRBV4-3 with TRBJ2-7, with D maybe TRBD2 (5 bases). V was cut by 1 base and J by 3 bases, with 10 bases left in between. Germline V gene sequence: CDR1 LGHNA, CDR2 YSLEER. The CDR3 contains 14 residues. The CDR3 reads CASSQGFSDYEQYF. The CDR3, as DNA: TGCGCCAGCAGCCAAGGGTTTAGCGACTACGAGCAGTACTTC.

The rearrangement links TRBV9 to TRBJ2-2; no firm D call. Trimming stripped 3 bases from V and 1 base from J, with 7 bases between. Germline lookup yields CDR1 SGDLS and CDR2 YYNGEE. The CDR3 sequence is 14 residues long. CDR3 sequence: CASSANRNTGELFF. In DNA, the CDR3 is TGTGCCAGCAGCGCCAACAGGAACACCGGGGAGCTGTTTTTT.

CDR3 nucleotides: TGTGCCAGCAGCCGCGGAAACAATCAGCCCCAGCATTTT. This encodes CASSRGNNQPQHF. This chain connects TRBV6-1 to TRBJ1-5; D is uncertain. Germline V gives CDR1 MNHNS, CDR2 SASEGT. V shed 6 bases and J shed 3 bases, with 9 bases lying between them. CDR3 length: 13 residues.

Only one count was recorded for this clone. The CDR3 nucleotides read TGTGCCATCAGTGATCCCGGCACAGATACGCAGTATTTT. Translation: CAISDPGTDTQYF. This chain connects TRBV10-3 to TRBJ2-3; D not resolved. Trimming cost V 3 bases and J 1 base, with 5 bases left between them. The CDR3 is made up of 13 amino acids. CDR1 is ENHRY, CDR2 SYGVKD, per germline.

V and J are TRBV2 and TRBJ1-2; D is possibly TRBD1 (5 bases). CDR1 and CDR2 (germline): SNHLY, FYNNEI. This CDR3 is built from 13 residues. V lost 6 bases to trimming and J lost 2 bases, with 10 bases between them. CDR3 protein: CASRDTPNYGYTF. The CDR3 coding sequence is TGTGCCAGCAGGGACACCCCGAACTATGGCTACACCTTC.

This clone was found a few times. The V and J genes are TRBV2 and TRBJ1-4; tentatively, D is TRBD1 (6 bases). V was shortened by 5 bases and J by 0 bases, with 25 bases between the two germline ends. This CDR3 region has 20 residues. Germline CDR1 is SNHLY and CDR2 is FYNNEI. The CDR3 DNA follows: TGTGCCAGCAGTTCACAGGGTTGGGGCACGGGTTCTGCAACTAATGAAAAACTGTTTTTT. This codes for CASSSQGWGTGSATNEKLFF.

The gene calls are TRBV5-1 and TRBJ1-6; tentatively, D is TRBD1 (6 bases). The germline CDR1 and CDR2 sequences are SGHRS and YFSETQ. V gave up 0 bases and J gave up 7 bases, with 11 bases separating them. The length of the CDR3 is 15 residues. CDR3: CASSLATGSNSPLHF. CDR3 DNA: TGCGCCAGCAGCTTGGCTACAGGGTCAAATTCACCCCTCCACTTT.

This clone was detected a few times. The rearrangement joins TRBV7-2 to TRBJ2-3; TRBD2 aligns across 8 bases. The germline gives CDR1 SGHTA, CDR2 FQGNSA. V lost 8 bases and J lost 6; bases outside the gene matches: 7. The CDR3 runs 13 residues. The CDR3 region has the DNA TGTGCCAGCGTCGGGGGGGCTTGGGATACGCAGTATTTT. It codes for CASVGGAWDTQYF.

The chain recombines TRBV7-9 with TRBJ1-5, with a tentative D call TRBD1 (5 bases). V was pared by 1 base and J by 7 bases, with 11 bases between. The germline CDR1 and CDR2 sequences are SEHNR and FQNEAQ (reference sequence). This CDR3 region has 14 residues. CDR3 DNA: TGTGCCAGCAGCTTAGGCTCAGGGCCCCAGCCCCAGCATTTT. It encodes CASSLGSGPQPQHF.

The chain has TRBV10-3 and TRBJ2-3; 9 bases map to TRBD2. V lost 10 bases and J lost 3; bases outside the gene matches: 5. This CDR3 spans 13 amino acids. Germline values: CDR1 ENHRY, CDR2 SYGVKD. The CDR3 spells CATRLAETDTQYF. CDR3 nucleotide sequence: TGTGCCACCAGACTAGCGGAAACAGATACGCAGTATTTT.

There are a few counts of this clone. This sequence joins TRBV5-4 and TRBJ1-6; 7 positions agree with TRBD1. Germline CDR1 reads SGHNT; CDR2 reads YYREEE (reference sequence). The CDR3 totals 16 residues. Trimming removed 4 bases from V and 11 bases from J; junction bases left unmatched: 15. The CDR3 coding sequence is TGTGCCAGCAGCCCAGATCCGGGACAGACTTTTACACCCCTCCACTTT. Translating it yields CASSPDPGQTFTPLHF.

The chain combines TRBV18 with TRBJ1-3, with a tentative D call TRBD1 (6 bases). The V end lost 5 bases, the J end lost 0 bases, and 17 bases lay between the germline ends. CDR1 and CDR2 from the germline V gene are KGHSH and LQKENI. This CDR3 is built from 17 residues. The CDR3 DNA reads TGTGCCAGCTCAATAGGACAGCCACTTCTCTCTGGAAACACCATATATTTT. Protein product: CASSIGQPLLSGNTIYF.